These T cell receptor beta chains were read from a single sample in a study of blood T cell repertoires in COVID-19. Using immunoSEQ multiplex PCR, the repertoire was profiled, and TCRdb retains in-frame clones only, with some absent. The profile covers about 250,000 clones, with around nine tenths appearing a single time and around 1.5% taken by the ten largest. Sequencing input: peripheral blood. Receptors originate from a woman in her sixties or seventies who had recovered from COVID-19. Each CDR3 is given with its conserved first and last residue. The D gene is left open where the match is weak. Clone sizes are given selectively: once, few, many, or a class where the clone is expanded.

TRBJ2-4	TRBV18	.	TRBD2	CASSPWASGGRKNIQYF	TGTGCCAGCTCACCATGGGCTAGCGGGGGCCGAAAAAACATTCAGTACTTC
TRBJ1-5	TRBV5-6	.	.	CASSLAGPGEPQHF	TGTGCCAGCAGCTTGGCGGGCCCCGGGGAGCCCCAGCATTTT
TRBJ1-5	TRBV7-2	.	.	CASSLALNSPQHF	TGTGCCAGCAGCTTAGCGCTAAACAGTCCCCAGCATTTT
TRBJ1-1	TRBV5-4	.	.	CASTSMSRVTEAFF	TGTGCCAGCACCTCCATGTCGCGTGTGACTGAAGCTTTCTTT
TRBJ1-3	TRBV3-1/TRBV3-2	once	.	CASSHLTGHSGNTIYF	TGTGCCAGCAGCCATCTTACAGGCCACTCTGGAAACACCATATATTTT
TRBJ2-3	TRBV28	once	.	CASRNIGTDTQYF	TGTGCCAGCAGAAATATCGGTACAGATACGCAGTATTTT
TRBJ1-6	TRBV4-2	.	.	CASSQDIPRDWNSPLHF	TGTGCCAGCAGCCAAGATATCCCCCGGGATTGGAATTCACCCCTCCACTTT
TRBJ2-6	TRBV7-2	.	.	CASSPSLLGANVLTF	TGTGCCAGCAGCCCGTCTCTACTAGGGGCCAACGTCCTGACTTTC
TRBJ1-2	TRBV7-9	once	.	CASSNRQRGYTF	TGTGCCAGCAGCAATAGGCAGAGGGGCTACACCTTC
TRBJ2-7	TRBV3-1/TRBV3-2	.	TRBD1	CASSHSAQGAIHYEQYF	TGTGCCAGCAGCCACTCCGCCCAGGGGGCCATCCATTACGAGCAGTACTTC
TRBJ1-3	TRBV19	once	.	CASSRDSGNTIYF	TGTGCCAGTAGTCGGGACTCTGGAAACACCATATATTTT
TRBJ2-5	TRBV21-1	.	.	CASSPRALPQETQYF	TGTGCCAGCAGCCCCCGAGCCCTGCCTCAAGAGACCCAGTACTTC
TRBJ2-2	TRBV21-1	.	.	CASSKGGLTGELFF	TGTGCCAGCAGCAAAGGGGGGCTCACCGGGGAGCTGTTTTTT
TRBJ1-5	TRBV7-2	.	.	CASSLRQDPQPQHF	TGTGCCAGCAGCTTAAGACAAGATCCTCAGCCCCAGCATTTT
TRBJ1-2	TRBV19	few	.	CASSMGLMWYGYTF	TGTGCCAGTAGTATGGGCTTAATGTGGTATGGCTACACCTTC
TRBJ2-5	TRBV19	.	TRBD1	CASSIGTGVQETQYF	TGTGCCAGTAGTATAGGGACAGGGGTTCAAGAGACCCAGTACTTC
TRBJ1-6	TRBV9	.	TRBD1	CASSEGRTGRTPLHF	TGTGCCAGCAGCGAGGGGAGGACAGGTAGAACGCCCCTCCACTTT
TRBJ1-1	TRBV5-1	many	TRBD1	CASRTGTGGVEAFF	TGCGCCAGCAGAACCGGGACAGGGGGCGTTGAAGCTTTCTTT
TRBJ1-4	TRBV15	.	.	CATSRDSAAHEKLFF	TGTGCCACCAGCAGAGATAGCGCAGCCCATGAAAAACTGTTTTTT
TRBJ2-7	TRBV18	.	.	CASSPRTASGEQYF	TGTGCCAGCTCACCACGGACAGCCTCTGGAGAGCAGTACTTC
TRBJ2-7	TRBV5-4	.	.	CASSRTGQILSYEQYF	TGTGCCAGCAGCCGAACAGGACAGATTCTCTCCTACGAGCAGTACTTC
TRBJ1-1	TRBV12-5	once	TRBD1	CASGAGQGAIEAFF	TGTGCTAGTGGAGCGGGACAGGGGGCAATTGAAGCTTTCTTT
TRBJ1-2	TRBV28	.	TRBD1	CASDRGYYGYTF	TGTGCCAGCGACAGGGGGTACTATGGCTACACCTTC
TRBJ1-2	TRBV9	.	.	CASRGGLDGYTF	TGTGCCAGCAGGGGGGGGCTGGATGGCTACACCTTC
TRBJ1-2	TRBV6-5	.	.	CASSYSNRPDTHGYTF	TGTGCCAGCAGTTACTCGAATCGACCAGACACGCATGGCTACACCTTC
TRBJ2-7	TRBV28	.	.	CASSRRDTQYF	TGTGCCAGCAGTCGCAGGGACACACAGTACTTC
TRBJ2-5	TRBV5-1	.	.	CASRELQETQYF	TGCGCCAGCAGGGAGCTTCAAGAGACCCAGTACTTC
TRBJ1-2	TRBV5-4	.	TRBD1	CASSNYRGAGYGYTF	TGTGCCAGCAGCAACTACAGGGGAGCCGGCTATGGCTACACCTTC
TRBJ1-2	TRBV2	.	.	CASSDRGQQVNYGYTF	TGTGCCAGCAGTGATAGGGGACAACAGGTCAACTATGGCTACACCTTC
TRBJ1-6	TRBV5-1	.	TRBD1	CASSFSPDRPNSPLHF	TGCGCCAGCAGCTTTTCTCCGGACAGGCCCAATTCACCCCTCCACTTT
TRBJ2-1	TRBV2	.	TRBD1	CARGQGRGEQFF	TGTGCCAGGGGACAGGGGCGGGGTGAGCAGTTCTTC
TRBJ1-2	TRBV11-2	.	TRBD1	CASSLGLFGTGAYGYTF	TGTGCCAGCAGCTTAGGCCTGTTTGGGACAGGGGCATATGGCTACACCTTC
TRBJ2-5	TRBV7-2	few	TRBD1	CASSLAETGGLAQTQYF	TGTGCCAGCAGCTTAGCAGAGACAGGGGGCTTGGCGCAGACCCAGTACTTC
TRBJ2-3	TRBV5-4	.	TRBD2	CASSLVAGGPDTQYF	TGTGCCAGCAGCTTGGTTGCGGGGGGCCCAGATACGCAGTATTTT
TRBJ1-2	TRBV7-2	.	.	CASAGTNYGYTF	TGTGCCTCAGCGGGTACTAACTATGGCTACACCTTC
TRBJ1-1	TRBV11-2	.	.	CASSLVGDTEAFF	TGTGCCAGCAGCTTAGTCGGGGACACTGAAGCTTTCTTT
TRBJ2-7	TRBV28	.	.	CASSFGQSYEQYF	TGTGCCAGCAGTTTCGGACAGTCCTACGAGCAGTACTTC
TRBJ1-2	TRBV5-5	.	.	CASSFSQAGETVQGYTF	TGTGCCAGCAGCTTCAGTCAGGCAGGGGAAACAGTACAGGGCTACACCTTC
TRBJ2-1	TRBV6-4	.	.	CASSAGSSLEQFF	TGTGCCAGCAGTGCCGGTAGTTCCCTTGAGCAGTTCTTC
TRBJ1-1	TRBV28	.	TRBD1	CASRLGTVNTEAFF	TGTGCCAGCCGCCTCGGGACAGTGAACACTGAAGCTTTCTTT
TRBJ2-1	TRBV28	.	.	CASGGAYNEQFF	TGTGCCAGCGGGGGCGCCTACAATGAGCAGTTCTTC
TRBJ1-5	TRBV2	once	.	CASSAGGGHSNQPQHF	TGTGCCAGCAGTGCCGGGGGAGGACATAGCAATCAGCCCCAGCATTTT
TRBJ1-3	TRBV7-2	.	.	CASSTALGLSVNTIYF	TGTGCCAGCAGCACAGCCCTCGGTCTCTCCGTAAACACCATATATTTT
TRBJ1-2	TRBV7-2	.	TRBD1	CASSLHLQGPYGYTF	TGTGCCAGCAGCTTACACCTACAGGGGCCCTATGGCTACACCTTC
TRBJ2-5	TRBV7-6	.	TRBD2	CASSALSGTRGETQYF	TGTGCCAGCAGCGCGCTTAGCGGGACACGCGGAGAGACCCAGTACTTC
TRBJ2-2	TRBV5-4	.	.	CASSSGVITGELFF	TGTGCCAGCAGCTCCGGGGTTATCACCGGGGAGCTGTTTTTT
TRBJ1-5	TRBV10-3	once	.	CAISEELKYSNQPQHF	TGTGCCATCAGTGAGGAGTTAAAGTATAGCAATCAGCCCCAGCATTTT
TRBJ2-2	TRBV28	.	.	CASRWSRVYTGELFF	TGTGCCAGCAGGTGGTCCCGGGTTTACACCGGGGAGCTGTTTTTT